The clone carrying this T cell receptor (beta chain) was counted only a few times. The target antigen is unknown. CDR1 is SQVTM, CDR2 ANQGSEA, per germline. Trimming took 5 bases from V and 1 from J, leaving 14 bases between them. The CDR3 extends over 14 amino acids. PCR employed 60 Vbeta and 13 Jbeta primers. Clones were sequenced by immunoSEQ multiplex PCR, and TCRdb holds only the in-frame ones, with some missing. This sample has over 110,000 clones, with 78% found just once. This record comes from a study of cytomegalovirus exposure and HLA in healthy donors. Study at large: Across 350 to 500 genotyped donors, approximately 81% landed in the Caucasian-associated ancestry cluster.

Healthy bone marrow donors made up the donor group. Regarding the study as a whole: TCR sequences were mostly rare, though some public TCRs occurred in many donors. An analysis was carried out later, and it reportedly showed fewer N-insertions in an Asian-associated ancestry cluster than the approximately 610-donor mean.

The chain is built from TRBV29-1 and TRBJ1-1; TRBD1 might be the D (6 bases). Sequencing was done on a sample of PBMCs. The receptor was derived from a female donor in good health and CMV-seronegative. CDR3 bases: TGCAGCGTTTTCCATATGGGGGCGAACACTGAAGCTTTCTTT. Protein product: CSVFHMGANTEAFF.